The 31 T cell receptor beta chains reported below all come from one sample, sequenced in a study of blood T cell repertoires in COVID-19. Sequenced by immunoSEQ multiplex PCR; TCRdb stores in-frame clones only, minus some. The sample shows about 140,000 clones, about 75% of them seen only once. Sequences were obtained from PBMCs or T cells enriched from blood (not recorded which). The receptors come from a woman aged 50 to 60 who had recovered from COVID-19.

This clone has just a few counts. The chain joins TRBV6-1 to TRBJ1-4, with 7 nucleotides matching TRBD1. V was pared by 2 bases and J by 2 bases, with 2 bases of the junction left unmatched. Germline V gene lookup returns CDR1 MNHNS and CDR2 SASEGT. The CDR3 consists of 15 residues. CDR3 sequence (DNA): TGTGCCAGCAGTGAAACAGGGGTCACTAATGAAAAACTGTTTTTT. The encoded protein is CASSETGVTNEKLFF.

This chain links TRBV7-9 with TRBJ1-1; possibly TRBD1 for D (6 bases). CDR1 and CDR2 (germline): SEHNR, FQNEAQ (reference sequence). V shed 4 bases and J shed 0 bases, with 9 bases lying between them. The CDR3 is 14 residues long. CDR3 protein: CASSSTGMNTEAFF. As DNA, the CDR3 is TGTGCCAGCAGCTCCACAGGGATGAACACTGAAGCTTTCTTT.

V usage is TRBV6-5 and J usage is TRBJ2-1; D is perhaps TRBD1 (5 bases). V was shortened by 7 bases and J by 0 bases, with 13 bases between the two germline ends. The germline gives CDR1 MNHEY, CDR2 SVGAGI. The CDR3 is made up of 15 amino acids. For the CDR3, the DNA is TGTGCCAGCAAAAGGACATCGAGCTCCTACAATGAGCAGTTCTTC. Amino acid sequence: CASKRTSSSYNEQFF.

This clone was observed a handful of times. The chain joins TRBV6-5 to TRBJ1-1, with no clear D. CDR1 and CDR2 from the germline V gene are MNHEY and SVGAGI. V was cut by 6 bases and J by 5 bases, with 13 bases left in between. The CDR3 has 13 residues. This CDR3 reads CASSSVVRTEAFF. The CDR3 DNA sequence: TGTGCCAGCAGCTCCGTAGTGCGGACTGAAGCTTTCTTT.

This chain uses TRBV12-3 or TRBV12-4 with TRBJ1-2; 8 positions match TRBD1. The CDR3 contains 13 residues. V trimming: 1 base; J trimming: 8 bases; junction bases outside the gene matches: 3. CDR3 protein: CASSLGDRKGYTF. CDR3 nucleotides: TGTGCCAGCAGTTTAGGGGACAGGAAAGGCTACACCTTC.

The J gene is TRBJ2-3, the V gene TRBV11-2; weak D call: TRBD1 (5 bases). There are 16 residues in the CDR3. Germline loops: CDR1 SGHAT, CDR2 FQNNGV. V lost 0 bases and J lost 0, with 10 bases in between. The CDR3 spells CASSLDLGHSTDTQYF. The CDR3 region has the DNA TGTGCCAGCAGCTTAGATCTAGGACATAGCACAGATACGCAGTATTTT.

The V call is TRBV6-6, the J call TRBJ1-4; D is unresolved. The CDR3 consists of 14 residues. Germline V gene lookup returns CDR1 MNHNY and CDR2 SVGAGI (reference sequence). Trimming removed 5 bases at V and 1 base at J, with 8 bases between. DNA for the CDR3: TGTGCCAGCAGTCCCAGTGGAACTAATGAAAAACTGTTTTTT. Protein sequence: CASSPSGTNEKLFF.

The chain's CDR3 is CASSVTGAGYTF. CDR3 DNA: TGTGCCAGCAGTGTCACAGGGGCTGGCTACACCTTC. V usage is TRBV2 and J usage is TRBJ1-2; 7 bases match TRBD1. J was trimmed by 7 bases and V by 4 bases; bases with no gene match: 3. CDR3 size: 12 residues. Germline CDR1 and CDR2: SNHLY and FYNNEI.

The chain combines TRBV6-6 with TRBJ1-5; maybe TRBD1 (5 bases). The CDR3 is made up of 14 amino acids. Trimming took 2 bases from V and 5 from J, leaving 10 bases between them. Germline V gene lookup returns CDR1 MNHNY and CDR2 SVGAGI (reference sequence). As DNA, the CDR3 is TGTGCCAGCAGTTACCTAGACAGTTATCAGCCCCAGCATTTT. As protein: CASSYLDSYQPQHF.

CDR3 residues: CASSSPGLAGPYNEQFF. The CDR3 nucleotides are TGTGCCAGCAGTTCCCCAGGGTTAGCGGGCCCCTACAATGAGCAGTTCTTC. The rearrangement uses TRBV28 and TRBJ2-1; 7 nucleotides align to TRBD2. Germline V CDR1 and CDR2: MDHEN, SYDVKM. Trimming removed 4 bases from V and 2 bases from J; junction bases left unmatched: 11. CDR3 size: 17 residues.

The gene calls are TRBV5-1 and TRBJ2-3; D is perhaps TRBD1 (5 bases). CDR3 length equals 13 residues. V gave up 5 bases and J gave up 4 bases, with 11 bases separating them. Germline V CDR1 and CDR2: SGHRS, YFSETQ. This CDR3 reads CASSTRAADTQYF. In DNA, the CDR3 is TGCGCCAGCAGTACCAGGGCGGCAGATACGCAGTATTTT.

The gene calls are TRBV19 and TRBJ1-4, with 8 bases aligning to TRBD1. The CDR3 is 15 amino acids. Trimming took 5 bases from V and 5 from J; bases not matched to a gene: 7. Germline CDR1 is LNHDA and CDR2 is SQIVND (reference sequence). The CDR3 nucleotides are TGTGCCAGTAGTGCGGACAGGGAGTACAATGAAAAACTGTTTTTT. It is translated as CASSADREYNEKLFF.

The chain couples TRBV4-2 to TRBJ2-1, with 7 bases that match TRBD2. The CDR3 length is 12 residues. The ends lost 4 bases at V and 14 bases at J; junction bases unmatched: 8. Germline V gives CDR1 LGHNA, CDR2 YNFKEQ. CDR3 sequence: CASSLQSGAEFF. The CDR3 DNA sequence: TGTGCCAGCAGCCTACAAAGCGGGGCGGAGTTCTTC.

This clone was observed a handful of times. DNA for the CDR3: TGTGCCAGCAGCGTAGAGCTAGCGGGAGCCGGGGAGCTGTTTTTT. Residues: CASSVELAGAGELFF. The chain employs TRBV9 and TRBJ2-2; the match to TRBD2 covers 10 bases. The ends lost 0 bases at V and 6 bases at J; junction bases unmatched: 2. The CDR3 is 15 amino acids. Germline loops: CDR1 SGDLS, CDR2 YYNGEE. Drawing the rest from reference TRBV9 and TRBJ2-2, the complete variable domain is DSGVTQTPKHLITATGQRVTLRCSPRSGDLSVYWYQQSLDQGLQFLIQYYNGEERAKGNILERFSAQQFPDLHSELNLSSLELGDSALYFCASSVELAGAGELFFGEGSRLTVL.

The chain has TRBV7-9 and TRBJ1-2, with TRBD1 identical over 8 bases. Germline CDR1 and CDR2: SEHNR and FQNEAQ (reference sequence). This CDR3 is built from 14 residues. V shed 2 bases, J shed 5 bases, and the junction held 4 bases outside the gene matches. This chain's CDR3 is CASSLYRGTYGYTF. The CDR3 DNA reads TGTGCCAGCAGCTTATACAGGGGGACGTATGGCTACACCTTC. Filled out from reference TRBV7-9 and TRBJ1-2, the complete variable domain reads DTGVSQNPRHKITKRGQNVTFRCDPISEHNRLYWYRQTLGQGPEFLTYFQNEAQLEKSRLLSDRFSAERPKGSFSTLEIQRTEQGDSAMYLCASSLYRGTYGYTFGSGTRLTVV.

CDR3 protein: CASSQDGLGTLAGLNTGELFF. The CDR3 nucleotides are TGTGCCAGCAGCCAAGATGGTCTCGGGACCCTAGCGGGATTGAACACCGGGGAGCTGTTTTTT. The chain employs TRBV3-1 (or the pseudogene TRBV3-2) and TRBJ2-2, with TRBD2 matching 9 bases. Germline CDR1 LGHDT, CDR2 YNNKEL (reference sequence). CDR3 length: 21 amino acids. The ends lost 0 bases at V and 1 base at J; junction bases unmatched: 15.

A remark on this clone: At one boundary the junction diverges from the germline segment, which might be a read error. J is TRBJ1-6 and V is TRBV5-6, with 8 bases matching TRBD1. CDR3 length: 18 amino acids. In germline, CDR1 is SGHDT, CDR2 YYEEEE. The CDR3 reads CASNLEGQESSYNSPLHF. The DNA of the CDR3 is TGTGCCAGCAACTTGGAGGGACAGGAGAGCTCCTATAATTCACCCCTCCACTTT.

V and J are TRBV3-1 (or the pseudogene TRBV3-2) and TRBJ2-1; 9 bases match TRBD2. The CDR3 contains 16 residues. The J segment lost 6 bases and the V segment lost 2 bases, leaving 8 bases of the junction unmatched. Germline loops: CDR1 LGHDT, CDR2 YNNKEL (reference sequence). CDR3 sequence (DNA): TGTGCCAGCAGCCAAAGTAGCGGGAGTGGGCCCAATGAGCAGTTCTTC. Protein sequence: CASSQSSGSGPNEQFF.

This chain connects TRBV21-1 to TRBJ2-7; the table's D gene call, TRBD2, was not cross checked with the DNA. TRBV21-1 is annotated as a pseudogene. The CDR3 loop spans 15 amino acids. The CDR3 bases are TGTGCCAGCAGCATATTAGCGGGAGGGTCCTACGAGCAGTACTTC. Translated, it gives CASSILAGGSYEQYF.

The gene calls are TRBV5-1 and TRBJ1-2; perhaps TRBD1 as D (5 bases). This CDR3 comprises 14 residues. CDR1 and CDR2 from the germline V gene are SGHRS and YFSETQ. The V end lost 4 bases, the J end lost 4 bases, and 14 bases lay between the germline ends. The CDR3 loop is CASSLTQTGYGYTF. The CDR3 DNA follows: TGCGCCAGCAGCCTTACCCAAACAGGCTATGGCTACACCTTC.

The CDR3 DNA reads as TGTGCCAGCAGCGTAGTCGGAGGGAGGGCCGGCGGGGAGCTGTTTTTT. Its translation: CASSVVGGRAGGELFF. The J gene is TRBJ2-2, the V gene TRBV9; 7 bases agree with TRBD2. This CDR3 is 16 amino acids long. In germline, CDR1 is SGDLS, CDR2 YYNGEE. Unmatched junction bases numbered 9, after V lost 0 bases and J lost 7 bases.

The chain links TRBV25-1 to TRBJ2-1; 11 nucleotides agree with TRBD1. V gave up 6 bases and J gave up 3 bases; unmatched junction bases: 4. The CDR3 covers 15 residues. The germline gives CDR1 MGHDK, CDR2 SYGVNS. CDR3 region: CASSRTGGGYNEQFF. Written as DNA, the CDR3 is TGTGCCAGCAGCCGGACAGGGGGCGGCTACAATGAGCAGTTCTTC.

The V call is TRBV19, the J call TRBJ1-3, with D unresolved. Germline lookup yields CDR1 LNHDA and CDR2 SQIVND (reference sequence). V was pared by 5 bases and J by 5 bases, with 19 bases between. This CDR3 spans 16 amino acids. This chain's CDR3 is CASSLQMTPGRNTIYF. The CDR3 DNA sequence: TGTGCCAGTAGTCTCCAAATGACGCCAGGCCGAAACACCATATATTTT.

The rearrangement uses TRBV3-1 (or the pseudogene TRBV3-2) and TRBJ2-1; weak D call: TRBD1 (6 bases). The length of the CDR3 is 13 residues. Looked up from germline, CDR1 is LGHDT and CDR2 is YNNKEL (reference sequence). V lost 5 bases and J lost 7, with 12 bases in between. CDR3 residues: CASSGRRGNEQFF. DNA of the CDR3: TGTGCCAGCAGCGGAAGAAGGGGGAATGAGCAGTTCTTC.

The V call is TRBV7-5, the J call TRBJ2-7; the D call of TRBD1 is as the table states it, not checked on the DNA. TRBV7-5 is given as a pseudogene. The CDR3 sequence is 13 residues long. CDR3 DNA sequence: TGTGCCAGAAGCCCCCAGGGTGACTACGAGCAGTACTTC. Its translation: CARSPQGDYEQYF.

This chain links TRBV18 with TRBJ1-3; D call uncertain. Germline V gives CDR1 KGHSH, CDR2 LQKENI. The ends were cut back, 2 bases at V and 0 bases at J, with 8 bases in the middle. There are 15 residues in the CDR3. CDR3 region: CASSPVQSSGNTIYF. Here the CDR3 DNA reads TGTGCCAGCTCACCAGTACAGAGCTCTGGAAACACCATATATTTT.

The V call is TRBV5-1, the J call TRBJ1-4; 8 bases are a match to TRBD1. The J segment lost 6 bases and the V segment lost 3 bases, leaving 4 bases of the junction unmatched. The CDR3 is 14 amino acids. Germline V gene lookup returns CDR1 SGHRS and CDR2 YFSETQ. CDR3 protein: CASSSTGGYEKLFF. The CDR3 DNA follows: TGCGCCAGCAGCTCAACAGGGGGATATGAAAAACTGTTTTTT.

In DNA, the CDR3 is TGTGCCACCAGTGACCCAGGACAGGGTACCGGGGAGCTGTTTTTT. Its protein product is CATSDPGQGTGELFF. The rearrangement uses TRBV24-1 and TRBJ2-2; TRBD1 matches at 8 bases. Germline V gene data show CDR1 as KGHDR and CDR2 as SFDVKD. The length of the CDR3 is 15 residues. V dropped 4 bases and J dropped 5; count of bases not matched to a gene: 5.

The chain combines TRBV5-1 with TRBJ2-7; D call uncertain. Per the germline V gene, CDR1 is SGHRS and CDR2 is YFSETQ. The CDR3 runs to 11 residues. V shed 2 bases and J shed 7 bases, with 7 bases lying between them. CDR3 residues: CASSLNKEQYF. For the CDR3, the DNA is TGCGCCAGCAGCTTAAATAAAGAGCAGTACTTC.

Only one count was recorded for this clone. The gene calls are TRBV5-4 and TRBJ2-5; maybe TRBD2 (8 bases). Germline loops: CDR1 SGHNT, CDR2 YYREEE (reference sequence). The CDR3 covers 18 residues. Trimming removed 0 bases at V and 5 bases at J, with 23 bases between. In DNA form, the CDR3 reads TGTGCCAGCAGCTTGGCCAAGACGGGAGGGGGCAGTGGGGAGACCCAGTACTTC. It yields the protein CASSLAKTGGGSGETQYF.

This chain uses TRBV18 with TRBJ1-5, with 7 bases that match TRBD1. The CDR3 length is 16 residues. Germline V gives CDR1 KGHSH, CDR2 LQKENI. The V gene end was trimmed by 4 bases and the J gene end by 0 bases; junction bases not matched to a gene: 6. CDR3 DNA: TGTGCCAGCTCACGAGGGACAGACTATAGCAATCAGCCCCAGCATTTT. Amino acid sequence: CASSRGTDYSNQPQHF. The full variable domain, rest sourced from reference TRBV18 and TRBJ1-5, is NAGVMQNPRHLVRRRGQEARLRCSPMKGHSHVYWYRQLPEEGLKFMVYLQKENIIDESGMPKERFSAEFPKEGPSILRIQQVVRGDSAAYFCASSRGTDYSNQPQHFGDGTRLSIL.